This T cell receptor (beta chain) was sequenced in a study of T-cell reconstitution after alpha-beta-depleted transplantation in children. Unique molecular identifiers were used to barcode this TCRbeta library. Each CDR3 protein gets one entry after TCRdb re-called the PCR reads with MiXCR. Among hundreds of thousands of distinct CDR3 sequences listed, around 13% were seen once. Study results and limitations: After one year, T-cell counts and TCRbeta diversity mostly came from new T cells.

In the case of this clonotype: Its specificity is unknown.

The sequencing here drew on PBMCs, mostly from graft donor cells, taken 360 days after TCRalphabeta/CD19-depleted stem cell transplant. The sequence derives from a male patient between 10 and 17 years old who had a stem cell transplant for acute myeloid leukemia, so the T cells may come from the graft donor.

CDR3 protein: CASSSGTYIEEQYF. CDR3 DNA sequence: TGTGCCAGCAGCTCAGGGACATACATTGAGGAGCAGTACTTC. The chain has TRBV7-9 and TRBJ2-7; a weak D match, TRBD1 (6 bases). V lost 4 bases, J lost 7 bases, and 17 bases lay in between. This CDR3 spans 14 amino acids. Germline V lookup: CDR1 SEHNR, CDR2 FQNEAQ (reference sequence).